This T cell receptor beta chain is drawn from a study of CD8 T cell repertoires and HIV-1 epitope variants. Generated by immunoSEQ multiplex PCR, the TCRdb table keeps only in-frame clones and is missing some. This sample has approximately 90,000 clones, with over 70% found just once. Germline CDR1 SGHRS, CDR2 YFSETQ. V shed 3 bases, J shed 3 bases, and the junction held 10 bases outside the gene matches. CDR3 size: 16 residues. The sequencing sample was made of uncultured baseline CD8+ T cells from peripheral blood mononuclear cells (PBMCs). V usage is TRBV5-1 and J usage is TRBJ2-3, with TRBD1 matching 7 bases. The sequence was collected from a male donor with HIV. For the CDR3, the DNA is TGCGCCAGCAGCTCAAAGACAGGGCTGGGGACAGATACGCAGTATTTT. Its protein is CASSSKTGLGTDTQYF.